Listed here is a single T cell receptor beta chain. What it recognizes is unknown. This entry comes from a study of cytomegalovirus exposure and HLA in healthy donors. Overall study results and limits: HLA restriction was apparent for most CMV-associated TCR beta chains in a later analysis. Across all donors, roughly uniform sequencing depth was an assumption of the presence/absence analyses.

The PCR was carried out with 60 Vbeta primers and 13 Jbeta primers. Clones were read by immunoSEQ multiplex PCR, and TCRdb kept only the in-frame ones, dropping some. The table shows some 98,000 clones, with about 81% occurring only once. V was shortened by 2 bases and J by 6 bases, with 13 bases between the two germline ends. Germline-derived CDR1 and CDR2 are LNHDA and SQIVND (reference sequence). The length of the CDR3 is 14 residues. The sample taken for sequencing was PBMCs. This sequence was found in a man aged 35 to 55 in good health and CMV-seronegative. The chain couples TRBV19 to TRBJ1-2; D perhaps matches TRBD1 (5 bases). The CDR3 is CASSIWQGYDGYTF. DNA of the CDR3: TGTGCCAGTAGTATATGGCAGGGCTACGATGGCTACACCTTC.